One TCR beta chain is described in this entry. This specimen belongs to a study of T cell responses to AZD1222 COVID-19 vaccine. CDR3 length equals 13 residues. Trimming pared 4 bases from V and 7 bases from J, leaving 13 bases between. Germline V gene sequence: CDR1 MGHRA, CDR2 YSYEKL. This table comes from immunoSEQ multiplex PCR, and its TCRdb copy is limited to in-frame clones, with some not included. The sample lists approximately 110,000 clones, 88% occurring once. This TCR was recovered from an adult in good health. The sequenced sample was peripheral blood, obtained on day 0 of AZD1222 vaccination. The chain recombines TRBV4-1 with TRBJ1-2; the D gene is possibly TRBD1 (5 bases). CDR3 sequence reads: CASSPGPAGGYTF. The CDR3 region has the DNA TGCGCCAGCAGCCCGGGGCCGGCGGGTGGCTACACCTTC.